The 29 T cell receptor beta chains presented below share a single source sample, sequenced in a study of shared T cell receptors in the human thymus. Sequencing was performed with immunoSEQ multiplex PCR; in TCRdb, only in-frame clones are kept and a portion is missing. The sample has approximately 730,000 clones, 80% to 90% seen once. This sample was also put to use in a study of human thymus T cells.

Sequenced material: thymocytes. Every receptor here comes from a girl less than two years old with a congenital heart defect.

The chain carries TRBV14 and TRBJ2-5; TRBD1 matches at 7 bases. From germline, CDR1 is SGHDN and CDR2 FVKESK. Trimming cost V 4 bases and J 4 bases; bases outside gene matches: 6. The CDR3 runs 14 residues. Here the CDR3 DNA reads TGTGCCAGCAGCCCGACAGGGTACAGAGAGACCCAGTACTTC. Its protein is CASSPTGYRETQYF.

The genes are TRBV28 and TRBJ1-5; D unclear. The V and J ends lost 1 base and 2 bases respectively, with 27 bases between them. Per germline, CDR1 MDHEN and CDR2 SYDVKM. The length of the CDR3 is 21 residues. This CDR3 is CASSLFMCPERTTLGNQPQHF. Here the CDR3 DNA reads TGTGCCAGCAGTTTATTTATGTGCCCGGAGCGGACCACACTGGGCAATCAGCCCCAGCATTTT.

CDR3 DNA: TGTGCCAGCAGTGGGTACGGGAACACCGGGGAGCTGTTTTTT. As protein: CASSGYGNTGELFF. This chain links TRBV25-1 with TRBJ2-2; no clear D. V was shortened by 4 bases and J by 1 base, with 7 bases between the two germline ends. The length of the CDR3 is 14 residues. Germline-derived CDR1 and CDR2 are MGHDK and SYGVNS.

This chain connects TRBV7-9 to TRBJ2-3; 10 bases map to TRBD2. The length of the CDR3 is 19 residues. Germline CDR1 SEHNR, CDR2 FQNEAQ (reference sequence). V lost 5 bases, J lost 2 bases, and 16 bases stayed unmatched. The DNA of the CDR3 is TGTGCCAGCAGCCCCGGCCCTTCCGTACTAGCGGGGACCACAGATACGCAGTATTTT. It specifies CASSPGPSVLAGTTDTQYF. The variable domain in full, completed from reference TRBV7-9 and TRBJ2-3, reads DTGVSQNPRHKITKRGQNVTFRCDPISEHNRLYWYRQTLGQGPEFLTYFQNEAQLEKSRLLSDRFSAERPKGSFSTLEIQRTEQGDSAMYLCASSPGPSVLAGTTDTQYFGPGTRLTVL.

The DNA of the CDR3 is TGTGCCAGTACCCGTAGCGGGGGGGCTTACGAAATCTACAATGAGCAGTTCTTC. Protein product: CASTRSGGAYEIYNEQFF. The V call is TRBV19, the J call TRBJ2-1; 11 bases match TRBD2. The CDR3 is 18 amino acids. V trimming: 7 bases; J trimming: 3 bases; junction bases outside the gene matches: 14. Germline loops: CDR1 LNHDA, CDR2 SQIVND (reference sequence).

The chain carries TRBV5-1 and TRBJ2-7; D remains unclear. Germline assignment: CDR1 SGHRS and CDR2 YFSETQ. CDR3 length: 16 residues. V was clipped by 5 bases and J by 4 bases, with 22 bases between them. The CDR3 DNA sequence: TGCGCCAGCAGATCTCACCCCTACTCCTGCCATTACGAGCAGTACTTC. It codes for CASRSHPYSCHYEQYF. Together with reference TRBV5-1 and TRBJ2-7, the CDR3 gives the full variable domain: KAGVTQTPRYLIKTRGQQVTLSCSPISGHRSVSWYQQTPGQGLQFLFEYFSETQRNKGNFPGRFSGRQFSNSRSEMNVSTLELGDSALYLCASRSHPYSCHYEQYFGPGTRLTVT.

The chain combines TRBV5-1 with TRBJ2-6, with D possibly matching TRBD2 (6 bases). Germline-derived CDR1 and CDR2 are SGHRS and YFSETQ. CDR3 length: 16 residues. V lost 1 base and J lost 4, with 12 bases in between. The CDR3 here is CASSLTSTGGANVLTF. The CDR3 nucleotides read TGCGCCAGCAGCTTGACTAGCACGGGAGGGGCCAACGTCCTGACTTTC.

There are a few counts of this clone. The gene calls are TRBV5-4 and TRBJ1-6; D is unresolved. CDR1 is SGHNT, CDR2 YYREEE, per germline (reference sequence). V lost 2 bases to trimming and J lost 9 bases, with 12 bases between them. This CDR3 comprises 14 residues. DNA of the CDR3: TGTGCCAGCAGCTTCGGGAGGGTTCTTTCACCCCTCCACTTT. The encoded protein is CASSFGRVLSPLHF. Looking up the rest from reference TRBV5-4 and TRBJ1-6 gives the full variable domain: ETGVTQSPTHLIKTRGQQVTLRCSSQSGHNTVSWYQQALGQGPQFIFQYYREEENGRGNFPPRFSGLQFPNYSSELNVNALELDDSALYLCASSFGRVLSPLHFGNGTRLTVT.

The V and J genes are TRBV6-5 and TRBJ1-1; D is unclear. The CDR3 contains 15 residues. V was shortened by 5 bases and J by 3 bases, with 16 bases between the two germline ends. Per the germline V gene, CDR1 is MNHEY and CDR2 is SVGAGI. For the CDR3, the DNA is TGTGCCAGCAGTACCGGACGGGATGTGGACACTGAAGCTTTCTTT. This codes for CASSTGRDVDTEAFF.

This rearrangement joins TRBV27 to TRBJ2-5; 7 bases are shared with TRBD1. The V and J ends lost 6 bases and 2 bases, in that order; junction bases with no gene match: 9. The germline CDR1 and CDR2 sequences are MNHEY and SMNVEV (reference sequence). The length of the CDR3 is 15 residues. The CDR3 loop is CASSTRDREQETQYF. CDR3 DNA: TGTGCCAGCAGCACCCGAGACAGGGAACAAGAGACCCAGTACTTC.

CDR3 nucleotide sequence: TGTGCCAGCAGCTCATTCACCGGGACAGGGGATGGGGCCAACGTCCTGACTTTC. This translates into CASSSFTGTGDGANVLTF. J is TRBJ2-6 and V is TRBV7-2; TRBD1 aligns across 10 bases. With V trimmed by 4 bases and J by 3 bases, 9 bases remained unmatched. Per germline, CDR1 SGHTA and CDR2 FQGNSA. The CDR3 totals 18 residues.

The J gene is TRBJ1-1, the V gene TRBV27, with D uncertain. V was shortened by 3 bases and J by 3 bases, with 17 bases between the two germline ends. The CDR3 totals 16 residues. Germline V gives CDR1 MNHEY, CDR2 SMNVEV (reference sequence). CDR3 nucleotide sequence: TGTGCCAGCAGTTTTACGGGGTCGGTGGGAGACACTGAAGCTTTCTTT. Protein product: CASSFTGSVGDTEAFF.

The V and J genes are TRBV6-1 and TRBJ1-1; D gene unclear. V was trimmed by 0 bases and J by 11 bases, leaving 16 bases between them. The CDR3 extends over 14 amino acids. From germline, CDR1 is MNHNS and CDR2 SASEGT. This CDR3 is CASSEANLRPLAFF. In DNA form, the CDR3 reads TGTGCCAGCAGTGAAGCCAACCTGCGTCCATTGGCTTTCTTT.

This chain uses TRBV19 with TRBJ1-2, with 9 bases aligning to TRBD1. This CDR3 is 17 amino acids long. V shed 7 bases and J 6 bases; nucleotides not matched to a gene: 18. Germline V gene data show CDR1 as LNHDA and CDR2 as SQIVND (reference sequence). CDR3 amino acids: CASIFGTGSRRVDGYTF. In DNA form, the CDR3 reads TGTGCCAGTATATTCGGGACAGGGAGCCGGCGGGTCGATGGCTACACCTTC.

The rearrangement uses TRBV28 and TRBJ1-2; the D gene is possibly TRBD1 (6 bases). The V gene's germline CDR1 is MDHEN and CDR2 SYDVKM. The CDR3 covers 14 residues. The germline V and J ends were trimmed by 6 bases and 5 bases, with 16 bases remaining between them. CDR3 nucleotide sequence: TGTGCCAGCAGCCCTCCAACAGGGATATATGGCTACACCTTC. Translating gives CASSPPTGIYGYTF.

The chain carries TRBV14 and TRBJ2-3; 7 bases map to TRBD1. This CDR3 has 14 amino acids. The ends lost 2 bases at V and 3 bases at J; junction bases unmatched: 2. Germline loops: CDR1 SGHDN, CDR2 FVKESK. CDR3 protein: CASSQKQGTDTQYF. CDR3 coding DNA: TGTGCCAGCAGCCAAAAACAGGGGACAGATACGCAGTATTTT.

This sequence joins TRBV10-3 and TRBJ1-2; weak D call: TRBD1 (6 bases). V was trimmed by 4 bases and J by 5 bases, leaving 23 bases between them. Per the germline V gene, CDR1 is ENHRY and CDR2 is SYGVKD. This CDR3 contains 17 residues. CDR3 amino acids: CAISGGQNHEVVYGYTF. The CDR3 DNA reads TGTGCCATCAGTGGGGGACAAAATCACGAAGTTGTGTATGGCTACACCTTC.

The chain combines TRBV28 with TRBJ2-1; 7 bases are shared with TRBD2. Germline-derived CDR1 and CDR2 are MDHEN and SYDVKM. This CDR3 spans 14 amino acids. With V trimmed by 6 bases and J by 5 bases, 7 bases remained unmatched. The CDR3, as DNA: TGTGCCAGCAGCCGGCGGGGGTTCAACAATGAGCAGTTCTTC. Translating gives CASSRRGFNNEQFF.

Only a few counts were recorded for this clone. The chain's CDR3 is CASSLFQGAPTDTQYF. CDR3 coding DNA: TGCGCCAGCAGCTTGTTCCAGGGGGCACCCACAGATACGCAGTATTTT. The chain joins TRBV5-1 to TRBJ2-3; 8 bases are shared with TRBD1. This CDR3 contains 16 residues. The V gene end was trimmed by 1 base and the J gene end by 2 bases; junction bases not matched to a gene: 6. Germline V gene sequence: CDR1 SGHRS, CDR2 YFSETQ. Together with reference TRBV5-1 and TRBJ2-3, the CDR3 gives the full variable domain: KAGVTQTPRYLIKTRGQQVTLSCSPISGHRSVSWYQQTPGQGLQFLFEYFSETQRNKGNFPGRFSGRQFSNSRSEMNVSTLELGDSALYLCASSLFQGAPTDTQYFGPGTRLTVL.

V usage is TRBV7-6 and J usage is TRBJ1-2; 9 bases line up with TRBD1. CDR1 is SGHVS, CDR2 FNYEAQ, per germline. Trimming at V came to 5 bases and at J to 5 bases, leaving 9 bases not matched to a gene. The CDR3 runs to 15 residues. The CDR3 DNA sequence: TGTGCCAGCAGCGCAAAGTCCGGGACAGGGTATGGCTACACCTTC. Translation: CASSAKSGTGYGYTF.

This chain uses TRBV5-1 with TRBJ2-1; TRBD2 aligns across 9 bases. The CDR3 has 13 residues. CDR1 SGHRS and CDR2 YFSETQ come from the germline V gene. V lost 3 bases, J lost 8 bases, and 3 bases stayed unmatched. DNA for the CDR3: TGCGCCAGCAGCTCTAGCGGGGAACATGAGCAGTTCTTC. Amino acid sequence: CASSSSGEHEQFF. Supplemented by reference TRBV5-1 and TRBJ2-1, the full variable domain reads KAGVTQTPRYLIKTRGQQVTLSCSPISGHRSVSWYQQTPGQGLQFLFEYFSETQRNKGNFPGRFSGRQFSNSRSEMNVSTLELGDSALYLCASSSSGEHEQFFGPGTRLTVL.

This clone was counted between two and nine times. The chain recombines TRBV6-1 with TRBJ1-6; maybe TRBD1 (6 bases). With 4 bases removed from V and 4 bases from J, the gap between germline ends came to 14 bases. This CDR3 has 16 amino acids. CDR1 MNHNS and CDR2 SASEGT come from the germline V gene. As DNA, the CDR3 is TGTGCCAGCAGTGGGAGGACAGCGGGGTATAATTCACCCCTCCACTTT. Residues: CASSGRTAGYNSPLHF.

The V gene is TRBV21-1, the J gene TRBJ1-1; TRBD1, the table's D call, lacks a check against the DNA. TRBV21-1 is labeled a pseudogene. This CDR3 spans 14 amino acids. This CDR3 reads CASSGRKHCTEAFF. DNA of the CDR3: TGTGCCAGCAGCGGCAGGAAACACTGCACTGAAGCTTTCTTT.

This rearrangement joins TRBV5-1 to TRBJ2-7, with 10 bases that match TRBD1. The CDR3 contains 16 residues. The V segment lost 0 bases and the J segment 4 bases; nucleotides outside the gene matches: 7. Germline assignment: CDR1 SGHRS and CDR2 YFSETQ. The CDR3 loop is CASSLDCVGQGYEQYF. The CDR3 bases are TGCGCCAGCAGCTTGGACTGCGTGGGACAGGGGTACGAGCAGTACTTC. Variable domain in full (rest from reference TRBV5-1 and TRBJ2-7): KAGVTQTPRYLIKTRGQQVTLSCSPISGHRSVSWYQQTPGQGLQFLFEYFSETQRNKGNFPGRFSGRQFSNSRSEMNVSTLELGDSALYLCASSLDCVGQGYEQYFGPGTRLTVT.

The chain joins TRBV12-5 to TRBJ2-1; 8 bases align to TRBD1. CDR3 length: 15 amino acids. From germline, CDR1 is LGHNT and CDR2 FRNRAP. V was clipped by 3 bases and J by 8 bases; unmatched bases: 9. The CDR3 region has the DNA TGTGCTAGTGGTTTACGGGACAGGACGGGAGATGAGCAGTTCTTC. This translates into CASGLRDRTGDEQFF.

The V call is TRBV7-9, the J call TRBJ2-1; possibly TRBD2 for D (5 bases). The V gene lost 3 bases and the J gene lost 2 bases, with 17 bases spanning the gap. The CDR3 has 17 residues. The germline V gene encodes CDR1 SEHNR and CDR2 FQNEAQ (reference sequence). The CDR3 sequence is CASSFFGGLLPYNEQFF. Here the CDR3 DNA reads TGTGCCAGCAGCTTCTTTGGCGGGTTACTTCCCTACAATGAGCAGTTCTTC.

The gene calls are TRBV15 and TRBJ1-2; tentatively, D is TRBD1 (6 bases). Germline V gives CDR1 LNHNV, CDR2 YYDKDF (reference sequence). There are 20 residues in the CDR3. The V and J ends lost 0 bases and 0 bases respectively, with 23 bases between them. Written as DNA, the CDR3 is TGTGCCACCAGCAGAGATCTGTGGGACACCTCCATAACCGCTAACTATGGCTACACCTTC. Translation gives CATSRDLWDTSITANYGYTF.

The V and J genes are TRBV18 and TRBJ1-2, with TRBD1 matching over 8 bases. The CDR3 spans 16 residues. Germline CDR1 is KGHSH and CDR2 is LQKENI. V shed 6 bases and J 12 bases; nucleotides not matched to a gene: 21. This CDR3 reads CASSRGRGLPPIGNTF. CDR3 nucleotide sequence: TGTGCCAGCTCCCGTGGCAGGGGGCTACCCCCTATTGGGAACACCTTC.

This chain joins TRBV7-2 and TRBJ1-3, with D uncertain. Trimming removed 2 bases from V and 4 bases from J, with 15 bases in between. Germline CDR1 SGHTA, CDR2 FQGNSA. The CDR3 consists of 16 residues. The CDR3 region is CASSLSPERKGNTIYF. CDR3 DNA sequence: TGTGCCAGCAGCTTAAGTCCAGAGCGAAAAGGAAACACCATATATTTT.